Listed below are T cell receptor beta chains from one sample, sequenced in a study of T cell changes during pregnancy in multiple sclerosis. TCRdb's copy holds only in-frame clones and misses some; the assay was immunoSEQ multiplex PCR. This table holds 55,000 to 65,000 clones, 93% found once. The material was CD8+ T cells from peripheral blood mononuclear cells, obtained in the third trimester of pregnancy. All receptors derive from a female donor with multiple sclerosis, enrolled in a pregnancy study. Both conserved end residues are part of each CDR3. A D gene is named only where the DNA matches it firmly. Size values are once, few and many counts, or a class for expanded clones, and some rows have none.

D gene,V gene,J gene,clone size,CDR3 length,CDR3 protein,CDR3 DNA
TRBD2,TRBV2,TRBJ2-3,NA,16,CASSETSGATPYTQYF,TGTGCCAGCAGTGAAACCAGCGGGGCGACCCCTTATACGCAGTATTTT
TRBD1,TRBV4-1,TRBJ2-1,NA,16,CASSQVYGTVYNEQFF,TGCGCCAGCAGCCAAGTTTATGGGACAGTCTACAATGAGCAGTTCTTC
NA,TRBV11-2,TRBJ2-7,NA,15,CASSLDRQVSYEQYF,TGTGCCAGCAGCTTAGATCGGCAGGTCTCCTACGAGCAGTACTTC
NA,TRBV27,TRBJ1-1,once,15,CASSLRSQRITEAFF,TGTGCCAGCAGTTTAAGGTCCCAGAGGATCACTGAAGCTTTCTTT
NA,TRBV18,TRBJ2-7,NA,16,CASSPVPRTVSYEQYF,TGTGCCAGCTCACCAGTTCCCCGGACAGTCTCCTACGAGCAGTACTTC
NA,TRBV30,TRBJ2-7,NA,12,CALTGSSYEQYF,TGTGCCCTCACAGGGAGCTCCTACGAGCAGTACTTC
NA,TRBV11-2,TRBJ2-5,NA,12,CASSSLGGFEYF,TGTGCCAGCAGCTCGCTCGGAGGGTTTGAGTACTTC
NA,TRBV30,TRBJ2-7,NA,11,CAWNRGLEQYF,TGTGCCTGGAATAGGGGCCTCGAGCAGTACTTC
NA,TRBV18,TRBJ2-3,NA,16,CASSPDSAIVAGTQYF,TGTGCCAGCTCACCTGACTCGGCGATTGTGGCGGGTACGCAGTATTTT
TRBD2,TRBV6-5,TRBJ2-7,NA,14,CASSPGLAANEQYF,TGTGCCAGCAGTCCGGGACTAGCTGCAAACGAGCAGTACTTC
NA,TRBV7-9,TRBJ2-7,once,16,CASSLPRGGVSYEQYF,TGTGCCAGCAGCCTCCCGCGGGGCGGAGTTAGTTACGAGCAGTACTTC
NA,TRBV5-1,TRBJ1-1,NA,13,CASSSGRGTEAFF,TGCGCCAGCAGCTCCGGAAGGGGAACTGAAGCTTTCTTT
TRBD2,TRBV7-9,TRBJ2-1,NA,17,CASSPRVSGSGYNEQFF,TGTGCCAGCAGCCCGCGGGTCAGCGGGAGCGGTTACAATGAGCAGTTCTTC
TRBD1,TRBV27,TRBJ1-5,NA,14,CASREGQGIQPQHF,TGTGCCAGCAGGGAGGGACAGGGGATTCAGCCCCAGCATTTT
NA,TRBV28,TRBJ1-4,NA,12,CASTTGGKRLFF,TGTGCCAGCACCACTGGGGGGAAGCGACTGTTTTTT
TRBD1,TRBV27,TRBJ1-1,NA,16,CASSLGTGGAWTEAFF,TGTGCCAGCAGTTTAGGAACAGGGGGCGCATGGACTGAAGCTTTCTTT
TRBD1,TRBV30,TRBJ1-1,NA,15,CAWSPRGRENTEAFF,TGTGCCTGGAGTCCGAGGGGGCGGGAGAACACTGAAGCTTTCTTT
NA,TRBV5-6,TRBJ2-3,NA,16,CASSEKGLDITDTQYF,TGTGCCAGCAGCGAGAAGGGACTCGACATTACAGATACGCAGTATTTT
NA,TRBV27,TRBJ2-5,NA,16,CASSPAAGLLGETQYF,TGTGCCAGCAGTCCCGCCGCGGGCCTCCTGGGGGAGACCCAGTACTTC
TRBD1,TRBV7-7,TRBJ2-1,NA,13,CASSAGGHNEQFF,TGTGCCAGCAGCGCAGGGGGACACAATGAGCAGTTCTTC
NA,TRBV6-5,TRBJ2-2,NA,12,CASRLWTGELFF,TGTGCCAGCAGGCTATGGACCGGGGAGCTGTTTTTT
NA,TRBV9,TRBJ2-1,NA,14,CASSPPGSTNEQFF,TGTGCCAGCAGCCCCCCCGGGAGCACCAATGAGCAGTTCTTC
NA,TRBV15,TRBJ1-3,once,19,CATSPSTADMTFSGNTIYF,TGTGCCACCAGCCCGTCGACGGCGGACATGACATTCTCTGGAAACACCATATATTTT
NA,TRBV5-4,TRBJ2-5,NA,16,CASSLDPGYYQETQYF,TGTGCCAGCAGCTTAGACCCGGGGTACTACCAAGAGACCCAGTACTTC
NA,TRBV6-5,TRBJ2-7,once,12,CASSPGMDEQYF,TGTGCCAGCAGCCCCGGGATGGACGAGCAGTACTTC
NA,TRBV2,TRBJ2-7,NA,13,CASSVAGTYEQYF,TGTGCCAGCAGTGTCGCAGGCACCTACGAGCAGTACTTC
NA,TRBV6-5,TRBJ2-3,NA,14,CATRTDINTDTQYF,TGTGCCACCCGGACAGATATAAACACAGATACGCAGTATTTT
NA,TRBV5-1,TRBJ2-7,once,12,CASSPGLYEQYF,TGCGCCAGCAGTCCCGGACTGTACGAGCAGTACTTC